This TCR beta chain came from a study of CD4 T cells in relation to SARS-CoV-2 and coronaviruses (dated by TCRdb to the early 2020s). With respect to the entire study: In the ViraFEST assay, PBMCs were grown with antigen for approximately ten days, and TCR beta CDR3s were then sequenced to identify antigen-specific clonal expansions. At the level of individual TCR clonotypes, the study measured memory CD4+ T cell crossreactivity between SARS-CoV-2 spike protein and common cold coronavirus spike proteins. For other donors in the study, expansion assays were sequenced with a different, Illumina-based TCR-beta assay. The Adaptive Biotechnologies TCR-sequencing kit was used to sequence samples from three pre-COVID donors and the naive versus memory experiments, whereas other data were Illumina-based. An HIV-1 Nef peptide pool or a culture without peptide was used as the negative reference condition. Shared crossreactive spike epitopes were mapped to their HLA restriction using patient-derived lymphoblastoid cell lines. Study-wide findings and limitations: Small numbers of patients and of tested TCRs were a limitation of the study. Crossreactive clones showed significantly weaker SARS-CoV-2-driven expansion than monoreactive clones, consistent with antigenic imprinting. Pre-pandemic and post-infection samples were not both contributed by any donor, so tracing of the source of pre-existing responses was limited. Crossreactivity analysis was centred on spike protein, so crossreactivity against other viral proteins was not assessed. Roughly 60% of donors had memory CD4+ clonotypes that crossrecognized SARS-CoV-2 and at least one common cold coronavirus spike.

CD4+ T cells from unexposed donors were collected before the COVID-19 pandemic (2011-2018). After around eleven days of culture, CD4+ T cells were isolated with the EasySep CD4+ T cell isolation kit. As cell numbers permitted, CD4+ T cells from unexposed donors were tested for reactivity to SARS-CoV-2 S and N and to four common cold coronavirus spike pools. Each well received 2 million to 2.5 million PBMCs, cultured in IMDM supplemented with around 4.7% human AB serum and roughly 10 IU/ml IL-2. Half of the culture medium was replaced with fresh IL-2-containing medium on days 3 and 7. In general, triplicate replicate wells were used for every peptide culture condition. Leukapheresis product for the unexposed donors was purchased commercially. Ficoll-Paque PLUS gradient centrifugation was used to isolate PBMCs from leukapheresis product or whole blood. The PBMCs went either fresh into the expansion assay or into cryopreservation at -140 degrees C. The QIAamp Micro DNA Kit was used to extract genomic DNA from the CD4+ T cells.

For this clone: Which antigen it targets is not known. Per-base quality was not reported, and no clone a single base away is much larger than it.

There are 13 amino acids in the CDR3, from cysteine to phenylalanine inclusive. Here the CDR3 DNA is all that survives: 39 bases in frame from base 1. V loses 6 bases, J loses 1 base, and the germline ends lie 9 bases apart. CDR1 and CDR2 are drawn from the germline V gene (reference sequence): LGHDT, YNNKEL. To prepare the library, the immunoSEQ multiplex PCR assay was applied. As for how the authors treated the data: Preprocessing removed nonproductive sequences and CDR3s not starting with C, not ending with F or W, or shorter than 7 amino acids. Antigen-specific clonotypes were called with the MANAFEST web app, based on expansion relative to reference and other culture wells. A clone was considered positive if the clone showed significant expansion compared with the reference culture in 2 of 3 replicate wells at an FDR below 0.05. To be called positive, a clone also had to show significant expansion compared with every other tandem well and an odds ratio greater than 5. Pairwise Levenshtein distance, computed with the stringdist R package after three terminal residues were trimmed from each end, was used as the measure of CDR3 homology. Sourced from immuneACCESS, this table was stored by TCRdb with only in-frame sequences that have V and J called. A share of the clones is absent; for the studies checked, an unresolved V gene accounts for under half, and the remainder has no known explanation. V and J calls and clone size are those listed in that table; D and trimming were worked out from the DNA. This sample lists 20,000 to 25,000 clones; around 75% were detected once. Of the sample, more than 9% is held by the ten largest clones.

This chain is built from TRBV3-1 (or the pseudogene TRBV3-2) and TRBJ1-1; too little of a D gene remains to name it. This clonotype originated in a human donor in good health. Sequences were obtained from CD4+ T cells from PBMCs, cultured in vitro. Here the CDR3 is given as CASRNSPNTEAFF. DNA sequence: TGTGCCAGCAGGAACAGTCCGAACACTGAAGCTTTCTTT.